Below, 28 T cell receptor beta chains from the same sample are listed, as sequenced in a study of molecular identifiers for immune sequencing clone quantification. TCRdb re-called the PCR reads with MiXCR, one entry per CDR3 protein. Of over 600,000 distinct CDR3 sequences in the sample, less than 20% were seen once. The sample taken for sequencing was naive CD8+ T cells from blood, with Jurkat cell RNA spiked in. Subset described: FACS-sorted CD8+CD4-CCR7+CD45RA+ naive T cells. Receptor source: a human donor in good health. Some libraries in this study had Jurkat cell RNA spiked in.

This clonotype appeared many times. The chain employs TRBV25-1 and TRBJ2-3; D gene ambiguous. The CDR3 loop spans 18 amino acids. CDR1 and CDR2 from the germline V gene are MGHDK and SYGVNS. The V end was cut by 2 bases, the J end by 3 bases, with 21 bases between. DNA of the CDR3: TGTGCCAGCAGTGAAAGCCTGGTCTACTCGTCCGGAACAGATACGCAGTATTTT. Translation: CASSESLVYSSGTDTQYF. The variable domain in full, with the rest retrieved from reference TRBV25-1 and TRBJ2-3, is EADIYQTPRYLVIGTGKKITLECSQTMGHDKMYWYQQDPGMELHLIHYSYGVNSTEKGDLSSESTVSRIRTEHFPLTLESARPSHTSQYLCASSESLVYSSGTDTQYFGPGTRLTVL.

This clonotype was counted between two and nine times. The chain joins TRBV29-1 to TRBJ2-1, with D unclear. The germline V gene has CDR1 SQVTM and CDR2 ANQGSEA. Trimming left V 4 bases short and J 5 bases short, with 12 bases between. The CDR3 runs 13 residues. The CDR3 loop reads CSVVVGNHNEQFF. The CDR3, as DNA: TGCAGCGTTGTGGTGGGAAATCACAATGAGCAGTTCTTC.

The chain employs TRBV9 and TRBJ2-7, with TRBD2 identical over 9 bases. The CDR3 spans 14 residues. The germline CDR1 and CDR2 sequences are SGDLS and YYNGEE. Trimming removed 0 bases from V and 6 bases from J; junction bases left unmatched: 4. The CDR3 nucleotides read TGTGCCAGCAGCGTAGTGGCGGGAGGGGTCGAGCAGTACTTC. Translating gives CASSVVAGGVEQYF. Full variable domain (remainder filled in from reference TRBV9 and TRBJ2-7): DSGVTQTPKHLITATGQRVTLRCSPRSGDLSVYWYQQSLDQGLQFLIQYYNGEERAKGNILERFSAQQFPDLHSELNLSSLELGDSALYFCASSVVAGGVEQYFGPGTRLTVT.

This clonotype showed up just a few times. The rearrangement uses TRBV30 and TRBJ2-7, with D possibly matching TRBD1 (6 bases). Looked up from germline, CDR1 is GTSNPN and CDR2 is SVGIG (reference sequence). V was pared by 1 base and J by 1 base, with 11 bases between. This CDR3 comprises 14 residues. This CDR3 reads CAWSEGHGSYEQYF. Written as DNA, the CDR3 is TGTGCCTGGAGTGAGGGACACGGATCCTACGAGCAGTACTTC.

This clonotype was counted ten times or more. The chain links TRBV25-1 to TRBJ1-1; 9 nucleotides line up with TRBD1. Germline loops: CDR1 MGHDK, CDR2 SYGVNS. V gave up 4 bases and J gave up 4 bases; unmatched junction bases: 7. The CDR3 consists of 15 residues. CDR3 protein: CASSVFGTGLTEAFF. The CDR3 DNA follows: TGTGCCAGCAGTGTCTTCGGGACAGGGCTCACTGAAGCTTTCTTT.

This clonotype occurred many times. The rearrangement links TRBV11-1 to TRBJ2-3, with D perhaps matching TRBD1 (6 bases). Looked up from germline, CDR1 is SGHAT and CDR2 is FQDESV (reference sequence). V dropped 5 bases and J dropped 2 bases, with 11 bases sitting between them. The CDR3 extends over 14 amino acids. For the CDR3, the DNA is TGTGCCAGCAGCCCCGACAGGAACACAGATACGCAGTATTTT. It is translated as CASSPDRNTDTQYF. Together with reference TRBV11-1 and TRBJ2-3, the CDR3 gives the full variable domain: EAEVAQSPRYKITEKSQAVAFWCDPISGHATLYWYRQILGQGPELLVQFQDESVVDDSQLPKDRFSAERLKGVDSTLKIQPAELGDSAMYLCASSPDRNTDTQYFGPGTRLTVL.

The J gene is TRBJ1-3, the V gene TRBV19, with TRBD1 matching over 9 bases. The CDR3 has 18 residues. Per germline, CDR1 LNHDA and CDR2 SQIVND (reference sequence). V dropped 3 bases and J dropped 0; count of bases not matched to a gene: 9. Here the CDR3 reads CASSIGDRELSSGNTIYF. CDR3 nucleotide sequence: TGTGCCAGTAGTATTGGGGACAGGGAGCTGAGCTCTGGAAACACCATATATTTT.

This clonotype was picked up many times. DNA of the CDR3: TGTGCCAGCAGCCCCCGACAGGGCGTGTCCGGGACTTCGAACACCGGGGAGCTGTTTTTT. Translated, it gives CASSPRQGVSGTSNTGELFF. The chain has TRBV7-9 and TRBJ2-2; a possible D gene is TRBD1 (7 bases). Trimming removed 5 bases at V and 0 bases at J, with 25 bases between. Germline CDR1 reads SEHNR; CDR2 reads FQNEAQ (reference sequence). The CDR3 loop spans 20 amino acids.

In regard to this clonotype: A much larger clone lies one base from this, so it may be a read error. This rearrangement joins TRBV2 to TRBJ2-7; D assignment may be TRBD1 or TRBD2 (6 bases each). Per the germline V gene, CDR1 is SNHLY and CDR2 is FYNNEI. This CDR3 has 14 residues. The CDR3 bases are TGTGCCAGCACCCCGGACAGTAGCGGTTACGAGCGGTACTTC. Translated, it gives CASTPDSSGYERYF.

About this clonotype itself: A much larger clone is a single base away; this may be a read error. The CDR3 does not end in the conserved phenylalanine or tryptophan, so this is likely a read error. The rearrangement links TRBV19 to TRBJ2-2; 10 bases match TRBD2. There are 15 residues in the CDR3. Trimming cost V 8 bases and J 6 bases; bases outside gene matches: 9. Germline CDR1 and CDR2: LNHDA and SQIVND (reference sequence). CDR3 residues: CASSLGSGRAGELFI. The CDR3 bases are TGTGCCAGTTCGCTCGGGAGCGGGAGGGCCGGGGAGCTGTTTATT.

V usage is TRBV6-2 or TRBV6-3 and J usage is TRBJ2-3; 11 nucleotides align to TRBD2. Germline lookup yields CDR1 MNHEY and CDR2 SVGEGT. CDR3 length equals 18 residues. Trimming at V came to 4 bases and at J to 0 bases, leaving 9 bases not matched to a gene. CDR3 sequence (DNA): TGTGCCAGCAGTTTTACTAGCGGGAGTGCCCGTAGCACAGATACGCAGTATTTT. Amino acid sequence: CASSFTSGSARSTDTQYF.

The table lists this clonotype with many counts. The chain couples TRBV7-3 to TRBJ2-5, with 16 bases matching TRBD2. Germline CDR1 SGHTA, CDR2 FQGTGA. The CDR3 runs 18 residues. V trimming: 5 bases; J trimming: 3 bases; junction bases outside the gene matches: 9. Here the CDR3 reads CASSTGLAGGPGKETQYF. The CDR3 DNA reads TGTGCCAGCAGCACGGGACTAGCGGGAGGGCCAGGAAAAGAGACCCAGTACTTC.

This clonotype has just one count. A read error may explain this, as a much larger clone is one base away. V and J are TRBV5-6 and TRBJ2-3; 7 bases are shared with TRBD2. Germline V gives CDR1 SGHDT, CDR2 YYEEEE. The length of the CDR3 is 21 residues. Here the CDR3 reads CAGSLDTGGGVWGPGKDTQYF. The CDR3 nucleotides are TGTGCCGGCAGCTTGGACACAGGCGGGGGTGTCTGGGGCCCAGGGAAAGATACGCAGTATTTT.

This clonotype was observed a handful of times. This chain joins TRBV3-1 and TRBJ2-7, with D possibly matching TRBD2 (7 bases). Germline CDR1 LGHDT, CDR2 YNNKEL (reference sequence). The CDR3 covers 16 residues. The V end was cut by 1 base, the J end by 7 bases, with 20 bases between. CDR3 amino acids: CASSQVGAGEFLEQYF. CDR3 coding DNA: TGTGCCAGCAGCCAAGTGGGGGCGGGAGAATTTTTGGAGCAGTACTTC.

J is TRBJ2-5 and V is TRBV24-1; D is uncertain. V lost 2 bases and J lost 12, with 12 bases in between. Looked up from germline, CDR1 is KGHDR and CDR2 is SFDVKD. CDR3 length equals 12 residues. The CDR3: CATSDSGPPEYF. In nucleotides, the CDR3 is TGTGCCACCAGTGATTCCGGGCCCCCCGAGTACTTC.

This clonotype was counted ten times or more. The chain links TRBV30 to TRBJ2-7; TRBD2 matches 7 bases. This CDR3 contains 16 residues. V was pared by 3 bases and J by 0 bases, with 11 bases of the junction left unmatched. CDR1 is GTSNPN and CDR2 is SVGIG in the germline V gene (reference sequence). Here the CDR3 reads CAWRDPMGGSSYEQYF. The CDR3 bases are TGTGCCTGGAGGGACCCCATGGGCGGGAGCTCCTACGAGCAGTACTTC.

Worth noting for this clonotype: Given a much more abundant clone one base away, this may be a read error. This sequence joins TRBV6-1 and TRBJ2-7; TRBD1 is a possible D gene (5 bases). Germline V CDR1 and CDR2: MNHNS, SASEGT. Between the trimmed V and J ends, which lost 3 bases and 0 bases, there was a span of 12 bases. This CDR3 is built from 15 residues. The CDR3 loop reads CASSDIRESSYEQYF. The CDR3 DNA reads as TGTGCCAGCAGTGATATCAGGGAAAGCTCCTACGAGCAGTACTTC.

This clonotype was observed at least ten times. The V call is TRBV2, the J call TRBJ2-7; 7 bases are shared with TRBD2. The V and J ends lost 0 bases and 4 bases, in that order; junction bases with no gene match: 6. Per germline, CDR1 SNHLY and CDR2 FYNNEI. The CDR3 has 15 amino acids. The CDR3 sequence: CASSEASSGGYEQYF. The DNA for the CDR3 is TGTGCCAGCAGTGAAGCCTCTAGCGGAGGGTACGAGCAGTACTTC.

Concerning this clonotype itself: Since a much larger clone is just one base distant, this may be a read error. This chain links TRBV24-1 with TRBJ2-1; D is possibly TRBD2 (5 bases). With 3 bases removed from V and 8 bases from J, the gap between germline ends came to 22 bases. The germline gives CDR1 KGHDR, CDR2 SFDVKD. The CDR3 spans 17 residues. Here the CDR3 reads CATSDSKTGSPSDEQFF. CDR3 sequence (DNA): TGTGCCACCAGTGATAGTAAGACGGGAAGTCCCTCCGATGAGCAGTTCTTC.

There are many counts of this clonotype. The J gene is TRBJ2-4, the V gene TRBV7-9; weak D call: TRBD2 (6 bases). The CDR3 covers 15 residues. Trimming pared 1 base from V and 7 bases from J, leaving 14 bases between. The germline gives CDR1 SEHNR, CDR2 FQNEAQ (reference sequence). DNA of the CDR3: TGTGCCAGCAGCTTAGGACCCAATGGGGGGAACATTCAGTACTTC. It translates to CASSLGPNGGNIQYF.

This clonotype was observed many times. The chain joins TRBV6-2 or TRBV6-3 to TRBJ1-4, with unresolved D. V was trimmed by 6 bases and J by 0 bases, leaving 14 bases between them. The CDR3 length is 16 residues. Per germline, CDR1 MNHEY and CDR2 SVGEGT. CDR3 coding DNA: TGTGCCAGCAGCCAACGGAATATTGCAACTAATGAAAAACTGTTTTTT. Its protein product is CASSQRNIATNEKLFF.

This clonotype was seen a few times. The rearrangement uses TRBV19 and TRBJ1-2, with 7 bases lining up with TRBD1. CDR3 length: 14 residues. Germline V gene sequence: CDR1 LNHDA, CDR2 SQIVND (reference sequence). V was pared by 5 bases and J by 4 bases, with 7 bases of the junction left unmatched. Written as DNA, the CDR3 is TGTGCCAGTAGTCCAGGGACAGCGATCTATGGCTACACCTTC. Its protein product is CASSPGTAIYGYTF. The whole variable domain, filled in from reference TRBV19 and TRBJ1-2, reads DGGITQSPKYLFRKEGQNVTLSCEQNLNHDAMYWYRQDPGQGLRLIYYSQIVNDFQKGDIAEGYSVSREKKESFPLTVTSAQKNPTAFYLCASSPGTAIYGYTFGSGTRLTVV.

This clonotype was detected only a few times. The chain recombines TRBV5-5 with TRBJ2-1, with no clear D. Per germline, CDR1 SGHKS and CDR2 YYEKEE (reference sequence). CDR3 size: 14 residues. V shed 2 bases and J shed 7 bases, with 13 bases lying between them. CDR3 in DNA: TGTGCCAGCAGCTTAGTGCCCCGAAGGAATGAGCAGTTCTTC. This gives the protein CASSLVPRRNEQFF.

At least ten counts were recorded for this clonotype. J is TRBJ2-3 and V is TRBV11-3, with unresolved D. There are 14 residues in the CDR3. V was cut by 0 bases and J by 6 bases, with 10 bases left in between. Germline assignment: CDR1 SGHNT and CDR2 YENEEA. CDR3 bases: TGTGCCAGCAGCTTAGACCCACTGGCGGATACGCAGTATTTT. It specifies CASSLDPLADTQYF.

Comments on this clonotype: This may stem from a read error, because a much larger clone lies one nucleotide away. V gene TRBV12-3 or TRBV12-4 combines with J gene TRBJ1-6; no clear D gene. The CDR3 is 14 amino acids. The CDR3 nucleotides are TGTGCCAGCAGTCCCAACGAGATTTATTCACCCCCCCACTTT. Its translation: CASSPNEIYSPPHF.

This chain connects TRBV10-2 to TRBJ1-2, with D maybe TRBD1 (6 bases). CDR1 is WSHSY, CDR2 SAAADI, per germline. The CDR3 is 19 amino acids. V lost 7 bases and J lost 1, with 28 bases in between. As DNA, the CDR3 is TGCGCCAGCAACAAAGATTCCGGACAGAGGGTACAACTTAACTATGGCTACACCTTC. Translating gives CASNKDSGQRVQLNYGYTF.

Many counts were recorded for this clonotype. The chain couples TRBV6-1 to TRBJ1-3; 8 bases map to TRBD1. The CDR3 length is 16 residues. The J segment lost 0 bases and the V segment lost 4 bases, leaving 5 bases of the junction unmatched. Germline CDR1 reads MNHNS; CDR2 reads SASEGT. The CDR3 sequence is CASSGTTGGSGNTIYF. The DNA of the CDR3 is TGTGCCAGCAGTGGGACTACAGGGGGCTCTGGAAACACCATATATTTT.

A few counts support this clonotype. This sequence joins TRBV6-6 and TRBJ1-4; D is unclear. CDR3 size: 16 residues. Trimming shortened V by 6 bases and J by 3 bases, and 17 bases separated the two germline ends. From germline, CDR1 is MNHNY and CDR2 SVGAGI (reference sequence). The CDR3 here is CASSTVQLFPNEKLFF. The CDR3 region has the DNA TGTGCCAGCAGCACCGTGCAGTTGTTTCCTAATGAAAAACTGTTTTTT.